A single sample is the source of the 8 T cell receptor beta chains below, sequenced in a study of cytomegalovirus exposure and HLA in healthy donors. PCR employed 60 Vbeta and 13 Jbeta primers. Produced via immunoSEQ multiplex PCR; TCRdb's table is partial and in-frame only. The sample consists of 100,000 to 150,000 clones, roughly four fifths of them appearing once. Sample: PBMCs. The receptors come from a male donor in good health and CMV-seropositive.

V gene TRBV4-2 combines with J gene TRBJ2-7; D may be TRBD1 (5 bases). Trimming cost V 3 bases and J 0 bases, with 9 bases left between them. The CDR3 spans 14 residues. Per the germline V gene, CDR1 is LGHNA and CDR2 is YNFKEQ. The CDR3 coding sequence is TGTGCCAGCAGCCATGGACACAACTCCTACGAGCAGTACTTC. Translation: CASSHGHNSYEQYF.

This clone was counted only a few times. V and J are TRBV7-2 and TRBJ2-3, with D unresolved. V was pared by 2 bases and J by 3 bases, with 3 bases between. The CDR3 consists of 12 residues. Germline-derived CDR1 and CDR2 are SGHTA and FQGNSA. The CDR3 loop reads CASSLPTDTQYF. CDR3 DNA sequence: TGTGCCAGCAGCTTACCAACAGATACGCAGTATTTT. The full variable domain, in which reference TRBV7-2 and TRBJ2-3 provide the parts outside the CDR3, is GAGVSQSPSNKVTEKGKDVELRCDPISGHTALYWYRQSLGQGLEFLIYFQGNSAPDKSGLPSDRFSAERTGGSVSTLTIQRTQQEDSAVYLCASSLPTDTQYFGPGTRLTVL.

The J gene is TRBJ2-1, the V gene TRBV11-2; 8 positions agree with TRBD2. V was pared by 5 bases and J by 0 bases, with 12 bases of the junction left unmatched. Germline CDR1 is SGHAT and CDR2 is FQNNGV. The CDR3 spans 18 residues. The CDR3 bases are TGTGCCAGCAGCCCGCGGAGTAGCGGGACCAGCTCCTACAATGAGCAGTTCTTC. Amino acid sequence: CASSPRSSGTSSYNEQFF.

This clone was counted a single time. CDR3 loop: CASSHEVGVAFF. CDR3 nucleotides: TGTGCCAGCAGTCACGAGGTAGGGGTAGCTTTCTTT. The chain combines TRBV7-2 with TRBJ1-1; perhaps TRBD1 as D (5 bases). The CDR3 sequence is 12 residues long. V dropped 6 bases and J dropped 10 bases, with 15 bases sitting between them. Looked up from germline, CDR1 is SGHTA and CDR2 is FQGNSA.

This CDR3 reads CASSFLPGTVSYNEQFF. CDR3 in DNA: TGTGCCAGCAGCTTTCTCCCCGGGACAGTGAGCTACAATGAGCAGTTCTTC. V and J are TRBV7-2 and TRBJ2-1, with 7 bases that match TRBD1. This CDR3 contains 17 residues. With V trimmed by 3 bases and J by 3 bases, 11 bases remained unmatched. CDR1 is SGHTA, CDR2 FQGNSA, per germline.

J is TRBJ1-1 and V is TRBV9; TRBD1 agrees at 7 bases. Germline assignment: CDR1 SGDLS and CDR2 YYNGEE. With 4 bases clipped from V and 5 bases from J, the junction kept 8 bases outside the gene matches. The CDR3 is 14 residues long. The CDR3 loop reads CASSLVRGPTEAFF. CDR3 DNA sequence: TGTGCCAGCAGCCTAGTAAGGGGGCCTACTGAAGCTTTCTTT.

Details on this clone: The junction departs from germline at one end; a sequencing error may be responsible. The chain carries TRBV29-1 and TRBJ2-4; D might be TRBD2 (7 bases). Germline V gives CDR1 SQVTM, CDR2 ANQGSEA. The CDR3 covers 12 residues. Here the CDR3 DNA reads TGCAGCGTTACGGGGGGCAAAAACAGTCAGTACTTC. This sequence encodes CSVTGGKNSQYF.

V is TRBV14 and J is TRBJ2-4, with D unclear. Trimming took 1 base from V and 10 from J, leaving 8 bases between them. The CDR3 sequence is 12 residues long. The germline V gene encodes CDR1 SGHDN and CDR2 FVKESK. The CDR3 is CASSQVSGIQYF. The CDR3, as DNA: TGTGCCAGCAGCCAAGTGTCGGGTATTCAGTACTTC.